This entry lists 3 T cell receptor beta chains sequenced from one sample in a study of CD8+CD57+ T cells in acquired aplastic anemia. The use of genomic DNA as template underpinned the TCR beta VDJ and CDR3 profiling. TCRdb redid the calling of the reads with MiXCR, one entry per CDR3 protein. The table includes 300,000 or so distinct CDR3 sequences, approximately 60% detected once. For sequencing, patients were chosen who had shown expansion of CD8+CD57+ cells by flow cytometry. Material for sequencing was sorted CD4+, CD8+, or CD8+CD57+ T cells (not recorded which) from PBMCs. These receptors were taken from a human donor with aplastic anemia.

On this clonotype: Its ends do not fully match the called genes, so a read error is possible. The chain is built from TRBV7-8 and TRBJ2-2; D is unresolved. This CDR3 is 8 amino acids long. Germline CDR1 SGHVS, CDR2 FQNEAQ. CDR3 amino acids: CASSLASF. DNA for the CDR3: TGTGCCAGCAGCTTAGCGTCTTTT.

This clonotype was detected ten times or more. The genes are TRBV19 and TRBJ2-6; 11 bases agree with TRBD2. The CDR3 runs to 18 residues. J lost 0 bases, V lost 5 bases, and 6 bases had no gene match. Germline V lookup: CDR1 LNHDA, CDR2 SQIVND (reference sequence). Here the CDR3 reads CASSQTSGISSGANVLTF. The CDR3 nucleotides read TGTGCCAGTAGTCAGACTAGCGGGATTAGCTCTGGGGCCAACGTCCTGACTTTC.

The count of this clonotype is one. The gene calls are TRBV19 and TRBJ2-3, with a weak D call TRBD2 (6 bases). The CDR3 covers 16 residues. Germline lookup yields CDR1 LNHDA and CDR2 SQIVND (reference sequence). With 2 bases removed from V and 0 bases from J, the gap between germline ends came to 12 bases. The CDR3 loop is CASSIRRASSTDTQYF. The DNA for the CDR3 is TGTGCCAGTAGTATAAGGAGGGCCTCTAGCACAGATACGCAGTATTTT.